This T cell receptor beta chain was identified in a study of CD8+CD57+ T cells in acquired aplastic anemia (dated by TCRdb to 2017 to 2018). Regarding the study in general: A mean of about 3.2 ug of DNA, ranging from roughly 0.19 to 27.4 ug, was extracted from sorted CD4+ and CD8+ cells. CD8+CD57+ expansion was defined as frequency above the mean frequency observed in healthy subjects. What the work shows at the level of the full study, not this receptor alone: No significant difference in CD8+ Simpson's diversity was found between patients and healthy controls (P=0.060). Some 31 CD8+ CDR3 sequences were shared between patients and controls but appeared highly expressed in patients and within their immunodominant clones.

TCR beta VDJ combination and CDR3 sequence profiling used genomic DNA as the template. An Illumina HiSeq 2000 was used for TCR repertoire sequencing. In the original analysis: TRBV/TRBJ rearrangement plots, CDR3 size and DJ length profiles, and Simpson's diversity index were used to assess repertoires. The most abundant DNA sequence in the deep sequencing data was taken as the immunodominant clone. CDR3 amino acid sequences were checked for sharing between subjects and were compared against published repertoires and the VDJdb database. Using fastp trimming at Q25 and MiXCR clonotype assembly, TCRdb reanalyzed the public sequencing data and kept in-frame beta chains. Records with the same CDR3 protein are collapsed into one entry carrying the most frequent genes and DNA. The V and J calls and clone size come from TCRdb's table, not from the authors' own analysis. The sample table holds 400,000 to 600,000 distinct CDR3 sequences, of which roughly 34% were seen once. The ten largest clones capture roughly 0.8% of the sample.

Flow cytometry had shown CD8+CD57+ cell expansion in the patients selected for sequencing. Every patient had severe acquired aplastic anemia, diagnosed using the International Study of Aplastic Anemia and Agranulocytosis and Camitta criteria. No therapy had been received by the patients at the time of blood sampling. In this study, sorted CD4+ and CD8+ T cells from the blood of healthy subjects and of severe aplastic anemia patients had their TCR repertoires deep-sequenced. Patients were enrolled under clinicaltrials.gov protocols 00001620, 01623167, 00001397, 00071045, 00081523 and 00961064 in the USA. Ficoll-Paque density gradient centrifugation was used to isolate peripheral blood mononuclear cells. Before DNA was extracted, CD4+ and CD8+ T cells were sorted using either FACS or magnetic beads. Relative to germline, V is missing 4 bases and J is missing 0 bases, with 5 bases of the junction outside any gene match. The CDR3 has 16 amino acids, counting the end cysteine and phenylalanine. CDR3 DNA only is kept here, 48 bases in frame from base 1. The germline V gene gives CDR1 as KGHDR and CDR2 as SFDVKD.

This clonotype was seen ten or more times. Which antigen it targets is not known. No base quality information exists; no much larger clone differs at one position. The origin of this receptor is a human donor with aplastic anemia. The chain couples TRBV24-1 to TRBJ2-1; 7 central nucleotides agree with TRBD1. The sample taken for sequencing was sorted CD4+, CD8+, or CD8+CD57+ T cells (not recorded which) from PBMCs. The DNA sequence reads TGTGCCACCAGTGAAGGGACAGCAGACTCCTACAATGAGCAGTTCTTC. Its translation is CATSEGTADSYNEQFF.